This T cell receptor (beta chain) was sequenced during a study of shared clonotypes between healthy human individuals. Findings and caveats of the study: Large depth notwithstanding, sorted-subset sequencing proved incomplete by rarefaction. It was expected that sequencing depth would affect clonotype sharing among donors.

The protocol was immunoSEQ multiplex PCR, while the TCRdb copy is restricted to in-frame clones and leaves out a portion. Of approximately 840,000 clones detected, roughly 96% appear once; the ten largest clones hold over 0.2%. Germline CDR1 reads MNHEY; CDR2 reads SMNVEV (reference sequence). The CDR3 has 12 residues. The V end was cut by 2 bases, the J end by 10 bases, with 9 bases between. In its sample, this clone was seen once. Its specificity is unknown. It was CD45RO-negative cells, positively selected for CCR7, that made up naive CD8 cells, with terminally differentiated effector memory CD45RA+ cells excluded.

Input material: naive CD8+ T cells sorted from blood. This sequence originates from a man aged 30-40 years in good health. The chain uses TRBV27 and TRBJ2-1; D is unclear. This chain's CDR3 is CASSLRSGEQFF. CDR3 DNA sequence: TGTGCCAGCAGTTTACGTTCAGGCGAGCAGTTCTTC.